The entry below describes one T cell receptor beta chain. Its antigen is unidentified. This specimen belongs to a study of blood T cells in healthy people across ages. General observations from the study: Long-lived donors carried more naive CD4+ cells and greater diversity than aged donors.

The second PCR ran about 7 to 12 cycles with a sample-barcoded 5' primer and J-beta primers. TCRdb used MiXCR to reprocess the 5' RACE reads, holding one entry per CDR3 protein. The sample shows 730,000 or so distinct CDR3 sequences, more than 40% of them seen only once. The CDR3 totals 16 residues. Germline V gene lookup returns CDR1 MDHEN and CDR2 SYDVKM. The V segment lost 8 bases and the J segment 1 base; nucleotides outside the gene matches: 8. This TCR was recovered from a woman aged 60-75 years in good health. The source material was blood. This chain connects TRBV28 to TRBJ2-3, with 11 bases fitting TRBD2. The CDR3 is CASSGTSGHRTDTQYF. Here the CDR3 DNA reads TGTGCCAGCTCCGGGACTAGCGGACACCGCACAGATACGCAGTATTTT.